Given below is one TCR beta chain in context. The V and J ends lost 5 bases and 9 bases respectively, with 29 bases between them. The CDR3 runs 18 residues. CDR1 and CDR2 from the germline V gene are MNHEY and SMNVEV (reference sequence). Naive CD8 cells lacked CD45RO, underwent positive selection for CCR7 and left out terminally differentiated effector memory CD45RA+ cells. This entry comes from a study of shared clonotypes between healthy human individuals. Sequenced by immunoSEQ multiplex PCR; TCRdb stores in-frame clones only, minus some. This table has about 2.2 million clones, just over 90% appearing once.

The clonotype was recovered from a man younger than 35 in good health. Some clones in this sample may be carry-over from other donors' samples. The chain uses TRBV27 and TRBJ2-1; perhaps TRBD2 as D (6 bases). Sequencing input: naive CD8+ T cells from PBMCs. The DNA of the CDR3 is TGTGCCAGCAGTCCCGGGCTAGTGCGGGACCCCAGCAAGGGTGAGCAGTTCTTC. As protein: CASSPGLVRDPSKGEQFF.